Sequencing of this T cell receptor beta chain was carried out in a study of cytomegalovirus exposure and HLA in healthy donors. About this clone: Its target is unknown.

The PCR ran on 60 Vbeta and 13 Jbeta primers. Using immunoSEQ multiplex PCR, the repertoire was profiled, and TCRdb retains in-frame clones only, with some absent. The table shows 160,000 or so clones, with roughly 84% occurring only once. This CDR3 has 14 residues. V lost 0 bases and J 2 bases, leaving 7 bases between the germline ends. Germline loops: CDR1 LNHNV, CDR2 YYDKDF (reference sequence). Points from the study as a whole: Another analysis was done later, and it associated 16,951 TCR beta sequences with HLA alleles at 0.05 false discovery rate. As was reported, the HLA-A and HLA-B alleles of most subjects were accurately predicted from TCR beta sequences.

The rearrangement links TRBV15 to TRBJ1-2; possibly TRBD1 for D (5 bases). The sequenced material came from PBMCs. The sequence was collected from a woman aged 18-35 years in good health and CMV-seronegative. The CDR3 DNA reads as TGTGCCACCAGCAGAGATCAGGGAAACTATGGCTACACCTTC. Protein sequence: CATSRDQGNYGYTF. Looking up the rest from reference TRBV15 and TRBJ1-2 gives the full variable domain: DAMVIQNPRYQVTQFGKPVTLSCSQTLNHNVMYWYQQKSSQAPKLLFHYYDKDFNNEADTPDNFQSRRPNTSFCFLDIRSPGLGDTAMYLCATSRDQGNYGYTFGSGTRLTVV.